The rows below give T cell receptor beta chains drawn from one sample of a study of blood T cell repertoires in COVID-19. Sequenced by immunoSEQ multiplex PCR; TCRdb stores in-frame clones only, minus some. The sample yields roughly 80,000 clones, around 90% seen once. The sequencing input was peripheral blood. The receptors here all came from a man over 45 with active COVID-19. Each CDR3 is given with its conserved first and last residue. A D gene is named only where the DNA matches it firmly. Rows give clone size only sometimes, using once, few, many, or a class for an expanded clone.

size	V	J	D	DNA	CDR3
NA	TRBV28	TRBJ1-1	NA	TGTGCCAGCAGACCCATGACAGGGAACACTGAAGCTTTCTTT	CASRPMTGNTEAFF
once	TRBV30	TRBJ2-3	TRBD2	TGTGCCTGGAGTAGACTAGCGGGAGCCTCAGATACGCAGTATTTT	CAWSRLAGASDTQYF
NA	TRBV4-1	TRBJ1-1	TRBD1	TGCGCCAGCAGCCGGAACACAGGGGGCGGATCGGACACTGAAGCTTTCTTT	CASSRNTGGGSDTEAFF
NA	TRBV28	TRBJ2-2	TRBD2	TGTGCCAGCACCCGAGGGACTAGCGGGAGGGTAAGGGAGCTGTTTTTT	CASTRGTSGRVRELFF
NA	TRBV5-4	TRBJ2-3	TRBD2	TGTGCCAGCAGCTTCGGGACTAGCGGGGGGGGAGATACGCAGTATTTT	CASSFGTSGGGDTQYF
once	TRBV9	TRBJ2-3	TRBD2	TGTGCCAGCAGCGGTCTTGGGCTAGCGGGCCCAGATACGCAGTATTTT	CASSGLGLAGPDTQYF
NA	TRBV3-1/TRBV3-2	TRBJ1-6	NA	TGTGCCAGCAGCCAAGAACTAGGCACCCTCCACTTT	CASSQELGTLHF
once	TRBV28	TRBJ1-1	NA	TGTGCCAGCAGTTGGGGGGTGGGAGCTTTCTTT	CASSWGVGAFF
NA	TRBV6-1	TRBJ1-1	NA	TGTGCCAGCAGTGACACAGTGAAGACTGAAGCTTTCTTT	CASSDTVKTEAFF
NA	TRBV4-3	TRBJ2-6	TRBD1	TGCGCCAGCAGCCCCGGGACAGCGTACTCTGGGGCCAACGTCCTGACTTTC	CASSPGTAYSGANVLTF
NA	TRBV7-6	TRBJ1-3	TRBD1	TGTGCCAGCAGAGACCGCAGGGGGCCTGGAAACACCATATATTTT	CASRDRRGPGNTIYF
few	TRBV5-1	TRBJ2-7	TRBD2	TGCGCCAGCAGCCGCGGACTAGCTAGCTACGAGCAGTACTTC	CASSRGLASYEQYF
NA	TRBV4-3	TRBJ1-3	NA	TGCGCCAGCAGCCAAGATCAAGTAGCGAGCTCTGGAAACACCATATATTTT	CASSQDQVASSGNTIYF
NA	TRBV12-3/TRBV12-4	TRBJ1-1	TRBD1	TGTGCCAGCAGTCTTCAACAGGGGGCGGAAGCTTTCTTT	CASSLQQGAEAFF
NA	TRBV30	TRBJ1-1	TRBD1	TGTGCCTTAGAAAGGGGGCTGACTGAAGCTTTCTTT	CALERGLTEAFF
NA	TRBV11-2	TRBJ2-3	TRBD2	TGTGCCAGCAGCCATCTTCAACGACTAGCGGGGGGCACAGATACGCAGTATTTT	CASSHLQRLAGGTDTQYF
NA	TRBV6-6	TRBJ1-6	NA	TGTGCCAGCAGTTCTTCAGGGATTTCACCCCTCCACTTT	CASSSSGISPLHF
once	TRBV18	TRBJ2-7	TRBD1	TGTGCCAGCTCACCACGGCAGGGGGCAAACTCCTACGAGCAGTACTTC	CASSPRQGANSYEQYF
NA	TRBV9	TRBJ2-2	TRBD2	TGTGCCAGCAGCGTAGGAGACGGGGGGGCTTCAGGGGAGCTGTTTTTT	CASSVGDGGASGELFF
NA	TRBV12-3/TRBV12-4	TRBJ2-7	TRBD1	TGTGCCAGCAGTTTGACAGGGGGCCTCGAGCAGTACTTC	CASSLTGGLEQYF
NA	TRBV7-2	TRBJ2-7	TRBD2	TGTGCCAGCAGCTTCCGGCTAGCGGATGAGCAGTACTTC	CASSFRLADEQYF
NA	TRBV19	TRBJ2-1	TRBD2	TGTGCCAGTAGTATTGAGGTAGCGGGGGCCTCGGACAATGAGCAGTTCTTC	CASSIEVAGASDNEQFF
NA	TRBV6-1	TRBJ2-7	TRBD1	TGTGCCAGCAGTGACAGCTACAGGGGCACCTACGAGCAGTACTTC	CASSDSYRGTYEQYF
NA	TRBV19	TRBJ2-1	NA	TGTGCCAGTAGTATAGTTCCTAGCTTAAGGTTGAATGAGCAGTTCTTC	CASSIVPSLRLNEQFF